Listed here are 5 T cell receptor beta chains from one sample, sequenced in a study of T cell responses to AZD1222 COVID-19 vaccine listed by TCRdb under 2021. Interpreted using the paper, the time point label stands for: about 28 days (+/-7) after the second vaccine dose. Library preparation employed the immunoSEQ multiplex PCR assay. This immuneACCESS table, as held by TCRdb, lists in-frame sequences with V and J called but not all clones. Of the missing ones, under half trace to an unresolved V gene in checked studies; the others have no known cause. The sample table lists 60,000 to 95,000 clones, 80% to 90% of them with a count of one. The ten largest make up more than 15% of the sample. This material consisted of peripheral blood, taken 28 days after the second AZD1222 dose. All receptors come from an adult who received the AZD1222 COVID-19 vaccine.

The CDR3 loop reads CASSGLGWGAPRYEQYF. CDR3 sequence (DNA): TGTGCCAGCAGTGGACTGGGTTGGGGGGCCCCTAGGTACGAGCAGTACTTC. The V and J genes are TRBV27 and TRBJ2-7; tentatively, D is TRBD1 or TRBD2 (6 bases each). The V end was cut by 5 bases, the J end by 4 bases, with 24 bases between. CDR1 MNHEY and CDR2 SMNVEV come from the germline V gene (reference sequence). The CDR3 totals 17 residues.

This chain joins TRBV6-6 and TRBJ2-2; 12 bases match TRBD2. The germline V gene has CDR1 MNHNY and CDR2 SVGAGI (reference sequence). This CDR3 has 16 residues. V dropped 6 bases and J dropped 7; count of bases not matched to a gene: 9. Written as DNA, the CDR3 is TGTGCCAGCAGCCGAACCACTAGCGGGGGGAACGGGGAGCTGTTTTTT. Encoded protein: CASSRTTSGGNGELFF.

The V call is TRBV5-1, the J call TRBJ2-7; no definite D call. V was trimmed by 4 bases and J by 3 bases, leaving 17 bases between them. Germline CDR1 is SGHRS and CDR2 is YFSETQ. CDR3 size: 15 residues. The CDR3 DNA reads TGCGCCAGCAGCCCGGTAGCTGGGGATTTCTACGAGCAGTACTTC. The encoded protein is CASSPVAGDFYEQYF.

The chain links TRBV28 to TRBJ2-5; possible D gene TRBD2, 5 bases. The CDR3 sequence is 16 residues long. CDR1 and CDR2 from the germline V gene are MDHEN and SYDVKM. V lost 2 bases and J 3 bases, leaving 16 bases between the germline ends. The CDR3 bases are TGTGCCAGCAGTTTAAGGGCTAGCACAATGAAAGAGACCCAGTACTTC. Translated, it gives CASSLRASTMKETQYF.

The chain joins TRBV6-5 to TRBJ2-5; tentative D call: TRBD1 (6 bases). Trimming removed 4 bases at V and 1 base at J, with 13 bases between. Germline assignment: CDR1 MNHEY and CDR2 SVGAGI. The CDR3 is 15 amino acids. The CDR3 bases are TGTGCCAGCAGTTCCCAAGGCAGGGGCCAAGAGACCCAGTACTTC. Translation gives CASSSQGRGQETQYF.